What follows is one T cell receptor beta chain and its context. The data stem from a study of blood T cell repertoires in COVID-19. Study summary: Samples of COVID-19 (acute and convalescent) were obtained from the United States, Italy and Spain. Nucleic acid was either cDNA or gDNA, and it came from T cells, B-cell-depleted T cells, or PBMCs.

Generated by immunoSEQ multiplex PCR, the TCRdb table keeps only in-frame clones and is missing some. The sample carries approximately 79,000 clones, 75% to 90% recorded once. From germline, CDR1 is SQVTM and CDR2 ANQGSEA. This CDR3 is built from 11 residues. V was cut by 6 bases and J by 6 bases, with 12 bases left in between. Sequencing used peripheral blood. This TCR was recovered from a man in his fifties with COVID-19, enrolled during active disease. This chain uses TRBV29-1 with TRBJ2-7, with a tentative D call TRBD1 (6 bases). This chain's CDR3 is CSVTQGREQYF. CDR3 DNA: TGCAGCGTCACACAGGGCCGCGAGCAGTACTTC.